This is a list of T cell receptor beta chains from one sample in a study of blood T cell repertoires in COVID-19. Sequencing was performed with immunoSEQ multiplex PCR; in TCRdb, only in-frame clones are kept and a portion is missing. The sample yields about 97,000 clones, about 90% seen once. Sequencing was performed on peripheral blood. The receptors were sampled from a woman aged 30 to 39 with acute or convalescent COVID-19. The CDR3 runs from the conserved cysteine through the conserved F or W. The D gene is left open where the match is weak. Where a row states a size, it is once, few, many or the class of an expanded clone; other rows omit it.

>-|-|TRBJ1-4|TRBV18
CASSPRIGDGEKLFF
TGTGCCAGCTCACCAAGAATAGGAGATGGGGAAAAACTGTTTTTT
>-|TRBD2|TRBJ2-1|TRBV6-6
CASSYGTSGHNEQFF
TGTGCCAGCAGTTACGGGACTAGCGGGCACAATGAGCAGTTCTTC
>few|-|TRBJ1-6|TRBV6-2/TRBV6-3
CASSYGKESSPLHF
TGTGCCAGCAGTTACGGAAAGGAGAGCTCACCCCTCCACTTT
>-|-|TRBJ1-4|TRBV5-1
CASSGQGSDEKLFF
TGCGCCAGCAGCGGGCAGGGTAGTGATGAAAAACTGTTTTTT
>-|TRBD1|TRBJ2-7|TRBV6-5
CASTGTETYEQYF
TGTGCCAGCACGGGGACAGAGACCTACGAGCAGTACTTC
>-|-|TRBJ2-7|TRBV6-5
CASSPLNTDRREQYF
TGTGCCAGCAGTCCCTTGAATACCGACAGACGCGAGCAGTACTTC
>-|-|TRBJ1-6|TRBV10-3
CAISESGRDSTPLHF
TGTGCCATCAGTGAGTCGGGCAGGGATTCGACACCCCTCCACTTT
>-|-|TRBJ1-1|TRBV27
CASSLRGLNTEAFF
TGTGCCAGCAGTTTAAGGGGCCTGAACACTGAAGCTTTCTTT
>-|TRBD1|TRBJ1-1|TRBV15
CATSRAGQMNTEAFF
TGTGCCACCAGCAGGGCGGGACAGATGAACACTGAAGCTTTCTTT
>-|-|TRBJ2-2|TRBV5-6
CASSRDSLVNTGELFF
TGTGCCAGCAGCCGCGATTCGCTCGTTAACACCGGGGAGCTGTTTTTT
>-|TRBD2|TRBJ2-3|TRBV7-3
CASSLIGAGGTDTQYF
TGTGCCAGCAGCTTAATTGGGGCGGGGGGCACAGATACGCAGTATTTT
>-|-|TRBJ1-1|TRBV30
CAYDDWGDTEAFF
TGTGCCTACGATGACTGGGGGGACACTGAAGCTTTCTTT
>few|-|TRBJ1-5|TRBV28
CASRLPRGLGPQHF
TGTGCCAGCAGACTTCCACGAGGCCTGGGGCCCCAGCATTTT
>-|-|TRBJ2-1|TRBV7-9
CASSLTDSSYNEQFF
TGTGCCAGCAGCCTCACGGACAGCTCCTACAATGAGCAGTTCTTC
>-|-|TRBJ2-2|TRBV28
CASRQTVGNTGELFF
TGTGCCAGCAGGCAGACAGTAGGCAACACCGGGGAGCTGTTTTTT
>-|TRBD1|TRBJ2-7|TRBV6-1
CASSELGGAGGKNEQYF
TGTGCCAGCAGTGAACTAGGTGGGGCAGGGGGCAAGAACGAGCAGTACTTC
>-|TRBD1|TRBJ2-2|TRBV19
CASSPRTGTTGELFF
TGTGCCAGTAGTCCAAGGACAGGGACCACCGGGGAGCTGTTTTTT
>-|-|TRBJ2-1|TRBV19
CASSPDRGSGNEQFF
TGTGCCAGTAGTCCCGATCGGGGGAGCGGCAATGAGCAGTTCTTC
>-|TRBD1|TRBJ1-4|TRBV4-1
CASRLFEGQEKLFF
TGCGCCAGCAGGCTATTTGAGGGACAGGAAAAACTGTTTTTT
>-|TRBD1|TRBJ1-2|TRBV4-2
CASSPDPSTGDGSYTF
TGTGCCAGCAGCCCCGACCCCTCAACAGGGGATGGGAGCTACACCTTC
>-|TRBD1|TRBJ1-2|TRBV9
CASSATGYLGYTF
TGTGCCAGCAGCGCGACAGGGTATTTGGGCTACACCTTC
>-|TRBD1|TRBJ2-7|TRBV24-1
CATGTAYEQYF
TGTGCCACCGGGACAGCCTACGAGCAGTACTTC
>few|-|TRBJ1-5|TRBV10-2
CASSVIPLTVSNQPQHF
TGCGCCAGCAGTGTGATACCCTTAACAGTTAGCAATCAGCCCCAGCATTTT
>-|-|TRBJ2-6|TRBV7-9
CASSLTHVPSGANVLTF
TGTGCCAGCAGTCTAACCCATGTCCCCTCTGGGGCCAACGTCCTGACTTTC
>-|TRBD2|TRBJ2-3|TRBV5-8
CATSWAGGSDTQYF
TGTGCCACCTCATGGGCGGGGGGCTCAGATACGCAGTATTTT
>few|TRBD2|TRBJ2-5|TRBV9
CASSAGGLAGTETQYF
TGTGCCAGCAGCGCGGGGGGGCTAGCGGGGACAGAGACCCAGTACTTC
>-|TRBD1|TRBJ2-1|TRBV19
CASSIVRTGTSNEQFF
TGTGCCAGTAGTATCGTCCGGACAGGGACCTCCAATGAGCAGTTCTTC
>-|TRBD1|TRBJ1-1|TRBV3-1/TRBV3-2
CASSPGTGGYTEAFF
TGTGCCAGCAGCCCAGGGACAGGGGGCTACACTGAAGCTTTCTTT
>few|-|TRBJ1-2|TRBV28
CASSLRGIGGYTF
TGTGCCAGCAGTTTGAGGGGGATTGGGGGCTACACCTTC
>-|-|TRBJ1-1|TRBV29-1
CSVDPPTRRIMNTEAFF
TGCAGCGTTGATCCCCCTACCAGGCGAATCATGAACACTGAAGCTTTCTTT
>-|-|TRBJ2-7|TRBV7-6
CASSPARAGVSYEQYF
TGTGCCAGCAGCCCGGCCCGGGCAGGGGTCTCCTACGAGCAGTACTTC
>-|TRBD2|TRBJ2-1|TRBV18
CASSPGGAYNEQFF
TGTGCCAGCTCACCCGGGGGGGCCTACAATGAGCAGTTCTTC
>-|TRBD1|TRBJ1-2|TRBV20-1
CSASSGGTGLYGYTF
TGCAGTGCTAGTTCAGGCGGGACAGGGCTCTATGGCTACACCTTC
>-|-|TRBJ1-1|TRBV9
CASSLMGRAGTEAFF
TGTGCCAGCAGCTTAATGGGGAGGGCTGGGACTGAAGCTTTCTTT
>-|TRBD1|TRBJ1-2|TRBV7-2
CASSPGQGRGYTF
TGTGCCAGCAGCCCGGGACAGGGACGTGGCTACACCTTC
>once|TRBD1|TRBJ1-1|TRBV7-3
CASSPSPPGQGAGTEAFF
TGTGCCAGCAGCCCCTCACCCCCGGGACAGGGGGCAGGAACTGAAGCTTTCTTT
>-|TRBD1|TRBJ1-4|TRBV4-1
CASSQAGGTGEKLFF
TGCGCCAGCAGCCAAGCAGGGGGCACTGGTGAAAAACTGTTTTTT
>-|TRBD1|TRBJ2-5|TRBV11-2
CASSLVGPQTGGETQYF
TGTGCCAGCAGCTTAGTGGGTCCTCAAACAGGGGGCGAGACCCAGTACTTC
>-|-|TRBJ1-6|TRBV7-9
CASSLGPLGSPLHF
TGTGCCAGCAGCTTAGGGCCCCTGGGCTCACCCCTCCACTTT
>-|-|TRBJ1-5|TRBV5-8
CASEQGRAEILYQPQHF
TGTGCCAGCGAGCAGGGGAGAGCGGAGATTCTATATCAGCCCCAGCATTTT
>-|-|TRBJ2-7|TRBV5-1
CASSPGSGGYEQYF
TGCGCCAGCAGCCCCGGTTCTGGGGGGTACGAGCAGTACTTC
>-|-|TRBJ2-7|TRBV3-1/TRBV3-2
CASSQTLPGVHEQYF
TGTGCCAGCAGCCAAACCCTCCCGGGTGTACACGAGCAGTACTTC
>-|TRBD1|TRBJ1-6|TRBV6-5
CASSSIGTGDSPLHF
TGTGCCAGCAGCTCGATAGGGACAGGGGATTCACCCCTCCACTTT
>few|TRBD2|TRBJ2-7|TRBV2
CASTAGTSYEQYF
TGTGCCAGCACCGCCGGGACTAGTTACGAGCAGTACTTC
>-|-|TRBJ2-7|TRBV27
CASSLSRPEEDYEQYF
TGTGCCAGCAGTTTATCGAGGCCTGAAGAGGACTACGAGCAGTACTTC
>-|-|TRBJ2-2|TRBV18
CASSLQGSQNTGELFF
TGTGCCAGCTCACTACAGGGTTCCCAGAACACCGGGGAGCTGTTTTTT
>-|-|TRBJ2-2|TRBV2
CASRTRGAGELFF
TGTGCCAGCAGGACCCGGGGTGCCGGGGAGCTGTTTTTT
>-|TRBD1|TRBJ1-2|TRBV30
CAWGDRGYGYTF
TGTGCCTGGGGGGACAGGGGTTATGGCTACACCTTC
>-|-|TRBJ1-2|TRBV28
CATGQTNYGYTF
TGTGCCACAGGACAGACTAACTATGGCTACACCTTC